A single T cell receptor beta chain is shown here with its context. CDR1 is SGHNT, CDR2 YYREEE, per germline (reference sequence). The CDR3 spans 15 residues. Trimming removed 0 bases from V and 5 bases from J, with 12 bases in between. The sample is drawn from a study of control samples from healthy donors and cancer patients. Profiling relied on immunoSEQ multiplex PCR, and the TCRdb table lists in-frame clones only, not all of them. The sample carries 20,000 to 25,000 clones, around 83% recorded once. This receptor was identified in a man aged 60 to 75 with head and neck cancer. The chain carries TRBV5-4 and TRBJ2-1; D is tentatively TRBD1 or TRBD2 (6 bases each). Input material: PBMCs. The CDR3 region has the DNA TGTGCCAGCAGCTTGGGGAGGGGGAGTAACAATGAGCAGTTCTTC. Encoded protein: CASSLGRGSNNEQFF.